A selection of T cell receptor beta chains follows, all from one sample in a study of blood T cell repertoires in COVID-19. The method was immunoSEQ multiplex PCR; TCRdb's version includes in-frame clones alone and lacks a portion of them. The sample shows some 350,000 clones, about 87% of them seen only once. Sequenced material: peripheral blood. All receptors derive from a human donor in a cohort sampled during active COVID-19. Both conserved end residues are trimmed from each CDR3.

>TRBV4-1|15|TRBJ1-6
ASSQDNRPGINSPLH
>TRBV4-1|16|TRBJ2-6
ASSQGAGGASGANVLT
>TRBV28|12|TRBJ2-5
ASSRGGSGETQY
>TRBV18|15|TRBJ1-1
ASSPLRYGQGTTEAF
>TRBV4-1|12|TRBJ2-7
ASSQKEGPYEQY
>TRBV7-6|11|TRBJ1-1
ASSLAGDTEAF
>TRBV29-1|12|TRBJ2-3
SVARQGSTDTQY
>TRBV30|12|TRBJ2-7
AWSPGTGAYEQY
>TRBV29-1|11|TRBJ1-1
SVVGNSNTEAF
>TRBV18|14|TRBJ2-3
ASSPERQKGTDTQY
>TRBV11-2|10|TRBJ2-7
ASLRSPYEQY
>TRBV2|13|TRBJ2-1
ASSTGSGSYNEQF
>TRBV29-1|12|TRBJ2-3
SAGGGQTTDTQY
>TRBV18|11|TRBJ2-1
ASSQGAGNEQF
>TRBV4-1|14|TRBJ2-5
ASSQPSGANQETQY
>TRBV5-1|12|TRBJ2-7
ASSLSTNTYEQY
>TRBV5-1|13|TRBJ2-3
ASSFNRGYGDTQY
>TRBV20-1|12|TRBJ2-1
SASSLAGGHEQF
>TRBV9|11|TRBJ2-7
ASSITDRGHQY
>TRBV5-1|11|TRBJ1-2
ASSLSERNGYT
>TRBV5-1|13|TRBJ1-2
ASSSTTGGTTGYT
>TRBV19|11|TRBJ2-5
ASRGLAGETQY
>TRBV5-1|11|TRBJ1-4
ASKTGANEKLF
>TRBV6-1|13|TRBJ2-1
ASSEAVGVFNEQF
>TRBV5-1|12|TRBJ1-1
ASSLAPRNAEAF
>TRBV7-2|13|TRBJ1-4
ASSLDGTGLGKLF
>TRBV19|12|TRBJ2-5
ASSLRPGEGAQY
>TRBV30|10|TRBJ1-3
AYRDSGNTIY
>TRBV2|13|TRBJ2-7
ASSEHGTIGYEQY
>TRBV5-4|13|TRBJ2-3
ASSSLAGYIDTQY
>TRBV24-1|12|TRBJ2-1
ATSSGSHYNEQF
>TRBV28|12|TRBJ1-2
ASSMGGTLYGYT
>TRBV4-2|15|TRBJ2-5
ASSQEQLAGGGETQY
>TRBV6-5|12|TRBJ2-7
ASSPMGRDHEQY
>TRBV5-1|12|TRBJ2-2
ASSGTSETGELF
>TRBV5-5|16|TRBJ1-6
ASSLFRGNPPYNSPLH
>TRBV28|13|TRBJ2-7
ASSPGGARLYEQY
>TRBV30|11|TRBJ2-5
AWSSTSGGLQY
>TRBV9|14|TRBJ2-2
ASSVGGGLATGELF
>TRBV30|11|TRBJ2-1
AWSGSGSDEQF
>TRBV27|12|TRBJ1-1
ASRNWGGNTEAF
>TRBV6-5|12|TRBJ1-5
ASSLPDRGRPQH
>TRBV28|11|TRBJ1-6
ASSLGHNSPLH
>TRBV30|12|TRBJ2-3
AWSRDRYTDTQY
>TRBV7-8|13|TRBJ2-3
ASRFKNGVTDTQY
>TRBV30|14|TRBJ1-3
AWSAPRTGAGNTIY
>TRBV7-9|14|TRBJ1-1
ASSLVRSTGGTEAF
>TRBV11-2|11|TRBJ1-4
ASRLTGSEKLF
>TRBV10-1|13|TRBJ2-1
ASSDGGTVYNEQF
>TRBV10-3|13|TRBJ1-2
AISDPDRVAYGYT
>TRBV5-5|13|TRBJ2-1
ASSLGALYYNEQF